The rows below give T cell receptor beta chains drawn from one sample of a study of patients and donors after allogeneic stem cell transplantation. TCRdb re-called the RT-PCR reads through MiXCR, storing one row per CDR3 protein. The data show hundreds of thousands of distinct CDR3 sequences, roughly 16% seen once. Material for sequencing was blood, either unsorted or a sorted T cell fraction (not recorded which). These receptor sequences come from a human donor who was either an allogeneic HSCT recipient or a stem cell or donor lymphocyte infusion donor (not recorded which). It is not recorded whose cells these are; they may come from a transplant donor. The CDR3 runs from the conserved cysteine through the conserved F or W.

V,J,length,CDR3
TRBV7-3,TRBJ2-3,16,CASSPSRGAYTDTQYF
TRBV4-1,TRBJ2-7,15,CASSQGGGGFYEQYF
TRBV21-1,TRBJ1-6,18,CASSSKSPGQNYNSPLHF
TRBV19,TRBJ2-2,14,CASSSLRVAGELFF
TRBV4-1,TRBJ2-3,15,CASSRDRPRTDTQYF
TRBV20-1,TRBJ1-2,14,CSATDREVLYGYTF
TRBV19,TRBJ2-3,16,CASSFYRGLGTDTQYF
TRBV7-6,TRBJ1-6,15,CASSLVTPPDSPLHF
TRBV7-8,TRBJ1-5,18,CASSFSRLPRYSNQPQHF
TRBV2,TRBJ2-1,12,CASNRVWGEQFF
TRBV5-1,TRBJ2-7,18,CASSPPGLAGGSSYEQYF
TRBV12-3/TRBV12-4,TRBJ2-3,17,CASSLTTGLAETDTQYF
TRBV3-1,TRBJ2-7,15,CASSQGLGSSYEQYF
TRBV6-1,TRBJ2-3,15,CASSISGRAADTQYF
TRBV18,TRBJ1-1,12,CASSLDRAEAFF
TRBV4-2,TRBJ1-3,17,CASSSGTGGASGNTIYF
TRBV3-1,TRBJ1-5,12,CASSQEGQPQHF
TRBV20-1,TRBJ1-2,10,CSAREMGLRF
TRBV12-3/TRBV12-4,TRBJ2-1,12,CASSGTGTGEFF
TRBV11-2,TRBJ1-1,16,CASSLGRALRDTEAFF
TRBV4-3,TRBJ1-1,13,CASSQRRNTEAFF
TRBV7-9,TRBJ2-4,13,CASSSPRRNIQYF
TRBV27,TRBJ2-1,15,CASSLSGLVYNEQFF
TRBV29-1,TRBJ1-5,14,CSVTTGNSNQPQHF
TRBV10-3,TRBJ2-1,16,CAISVTSGRGTNEQFF
TRBV25-1,TRBJ2-7,14,CASSGGAVKYEQYF
TRBV20-1,TRBJ2-4,11,CSANRLRVQYF
TRBV5-5,TRBJ2-7,14,CASSHRQGYYEQYF
TRBV10-3,TRBJ1-2,15,CAISVGTALNYGYTF